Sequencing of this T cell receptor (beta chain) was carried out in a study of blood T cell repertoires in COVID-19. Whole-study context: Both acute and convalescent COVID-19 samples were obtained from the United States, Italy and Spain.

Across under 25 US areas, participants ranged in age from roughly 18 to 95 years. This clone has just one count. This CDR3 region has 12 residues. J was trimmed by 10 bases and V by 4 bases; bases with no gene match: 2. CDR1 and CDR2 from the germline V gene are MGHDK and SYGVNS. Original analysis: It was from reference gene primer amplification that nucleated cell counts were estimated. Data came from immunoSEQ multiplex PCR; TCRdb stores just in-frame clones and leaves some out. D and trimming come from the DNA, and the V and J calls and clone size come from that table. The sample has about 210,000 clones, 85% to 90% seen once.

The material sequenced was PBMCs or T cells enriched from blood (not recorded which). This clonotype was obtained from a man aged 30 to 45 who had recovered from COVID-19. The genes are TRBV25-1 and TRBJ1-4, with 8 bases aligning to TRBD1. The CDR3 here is CASSADRVKLFF. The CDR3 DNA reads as TGTGCCAGCAGTGCGGACAGGGTAAAACTGTTTTTT.